One sample yielded the 14 T cell receptor beta chains listed below, sequenced in a study of shared T cell receptors in the human thymus. Sequenced by immunoSEQ multiplex PCR; TCRdb stores in-frame clones only, minus some. The sample yields 700,000 or so clones, over 75% seen once. This sample also belongs to another study, concerning human thymus T cells.

Specimen: thymocytes. Receptor source: a girl under three years old with a congenital heart defect.

The chain joins TRBV28 to TRBJ1-1; 8 nucleotides agree with TRBD1. V shed 7 bases, J shed 5 bases, and the junction held 15 bases outside the gene matches. The germline CDR1 and CDR2 sequences are MDHEN and SYDVKM. This CDR3 region has 16 residues. CDR3 coding DNA: TGTGCCAGCACCGGCCTACCAGGGGGCGAAAGGACTGAAGCTTTCTTT. This encodes CASTGLPGGERTEAFF.

This chain joins TRBV25-1 and TRBJ2-7; possibly TRBD2 for D (5 bases). The CDR3 is made up of 12 amino acids. V shed 5 bases and J shed 6 bases, with 11 bases lying between them. Germline V gives CDR1 MGHDK, CDR2 SYGVNS. CDR3 residues: CASSQQAGEQYF. CDR3 nucleotide sequence: TGTGCCAGCAGTCAGCAGGCGGGCGAGCAGTACTTC.

The chain joins TRBV19 to TRBJ1-2; TRBD1 is a possible D gene (5 bases). From germline, CDR1 is LNHDA and CDR2 SQIVND (reference sequence). Trimming pared 6 bases from V and 7 bases from J, leaving 18 bases between. The CDR3 spans 14 residues. The CDR3 nucleotides read TGTGCCAGTAGGGAGGGGTTTTCGGATCGTGGCTACACCTTC. Its protein product is CASREGFSDRGYTF.

As regards this clone: Relative to the germline gene, one junction end is altered; a read error may explain this. The J gene is TRBJ2-6, the V gene TRBV10-3; the D gene is possibly TRBD2 (6 bases). Per germline, CDR1 ENHRY and CDR2 SYGVKD. CDR3 length: 17 amino acids. DNA of the CDR3: TGTGCCACAGAGGCTAAGGGACTGCCCTCTGAGGCCAACGTCCTGACTTTC. This sequence encodes CATEAKGLPSEANVLTF.

The rearrangement links TRBV11-2 to TRBJ1-3; 7 nucleotides match TRBD1. Looked up from germline, CDR1 is SGHAT and CDR2 is FQNNGV. This CDR3 contains 15 residues. Trimming removed 3 bases from V and 5 bases from J; junction bases left unmatched: 7. The CDR3 DNA follows: TGTGCCAGCAGCTTGACTGGGGACAGCAGAAACACCATATATTTT. This translates into CASSLTGDSRNTIYF.

V is TRBV5-1 and J is TRBJ2-7; possible D gene TRBD1, 6 bases. Trimming stripped 3 bases from V and 3 bases from J, with 16 bases between. The germline V gene has CDR1 SGHRS and CDR2 YFSETQ. The CDR3 is 15 amino acids. In nucleotides, the CDR3 is TGCGCCAGCAGCTCAAAACAGGGTCAGGGCTACGAGCAGTACTTC. Amino acids: CASSSKQGQGYEQYF.

This sequence joins TRBV19 and TRBJ1-5; tentative D call: TRBD1 (5 bases). There are 19 residues in the CDR3. Germline V CDR1 and CDR2: LNHDA, SQIVND (reference sequence). The V end lost 7 bases, the J end lost 0 bases, and 25 bases lay between the germline ends. For the CDR3, the DNA is TGTGCCAGTATGCAAGCCAAGGGGATACGGAAAGATAGCAATCAGCCCCAGCATTTT. This sequence encodes CASMQAKGIRKDSNQPQHF.

V gene TRBV4-1 combines with J gene TRBJ2-4; the match to TRBD2 covers 16 bases. The CDR3 runs 19 residues. Per germline, CDR1 MGHRA and CDR2 YSYEKL. Germline trimming cut 3 bases from V and 1 base from J; bases unmatched to any gene: 6. CDR3 amino acids: CASSQGTSGGAKAKNIQYF. The CDR3 DNA reads TGCGCCAGCAGCCAGGGGACTAGCGGGGGGGCCAAGGCCAAAAACATTCAGTACTTC.

This clone was seen only once. The chain links TRBV5-4 to TRBJ1-1; 9 nucleotides align to TRBD1. This CDR3 has 15 amino acids. The trim removed 0 bases at V and 0 bases at J, leaving 0 bases unmatched. Germline CDR1 is SGHNT and CDR2 is YYREEE (reference sequence). The CDR3 spells CASSLDRGLNTEAFF. The CDR3 nucleotides are TGTGCCAGCAGCTTGGACAGGGGGCTGAACACTGAAGCTTTCTTT.

The rearrangement uses TRBV7-6 and TRBJ2-1; 9 nucleotides align to TRBD2. Germline V gene data show CDR1 as SGHVS and CDR2 as FNYEAQ. CDR3 length: 15 residues. J lost 7 bases, V lost 8 bases, and 12 bases had no gene match. The CDR3 nucleotides read TGTGCCAGCTACCCCGCGGGGGGGCGGGTTAATGAGCAGTTCTTC. It encodes CASYPAGGRVNEQFF.

The V and J genes are TRBV7-9 and TRBJ1-3; TRBD1 aligns across 7 bases. After removal of 1 base from V and 7 bases from J, the junction contained 10 bases not matched to a gene. This CDR3 comprises 16 residues. CDR1 is SEHNR and CDR2 is FQNEAQ in the germline V gene (reference sequence). Written as DNA, the CDR3 is TGTGCCAGCAGCTTAGACCGCAGGGGGTTGAAGAACACCATATATTTT. Protein sequence: CASSLDRRGLKNTIYF.

The chain has TRBV15 and TRBJ1-5; D uncertain. Germline assignment: CDR1 LNHNV and CDR2 YYDKDF (reference sequence). V lost 4 bases to trimming and J lost 5 bases, with 12 bases between them. This CDR3 comprises 14 residues. The CDR3 reads CATSKRAGDQPQHF. The CDR3 bases are TGTGCCACCAGCAAGCGGGCAGGTGATCAGCCCCAGCATTTT. Based on the CDR3 plus reference TRBV15 and TRBJ1-5, the full variable domain is DAMVIQNPRYQVTQFGKPVTLSCSQTLNHNVMYWYQQKSSQAPKLLFHYYDKDFNNEADTPDNFQSRRPNTSFCFLDIRSPGLGDTAMYLCATSKRAGDQPQHFGDGTRLSIL.

The rearrangement links TRBV7-9 to TRBJ2-5; TRBD2 matches at 8 bases. V shed 3 bases and J 2 bases; nucleotides not matched to a gene: 5. The germline V gene encodes CDR1 SEHNR and CDR2 FQNEAQ (reference sequence). This CDR3 is built from 15 residues. CDR3 loop: CASSFPRGDQETQYF. CDR3 DNA: TGTGCCAGCAGCTTTCCGCGGGGGGATCAAGAGACCCAGTACTTC. The whole variable domain, remainder taken from reference TRBV7-9 and TRBJ2-5, is DTGVSQNPRHKITKRGQNVTFRCDPISEHNRLYWYRQTLGQGPEFLTYFQNEAQLEKSRLLSDRFSAERPKGSFSTLEIQRTEQGDSAMYLCASSFPRGDQETQYFGPGTRLLVL.

V and J are TRBV5-6 and TRBJ1-1; D uncertain. V was clipped by 3 bases and J by 5 bases, with 20 bases between them. The germline V gene has CDR1 SGHDT and CDR2 YYEEEE. There are 16 residues in the CDR3. CDR3 protein: CASSYNSRWRVTEAFF. CDR3 nucleotides: TGTGCCAGCAGCTATAACTCTAGGTGGAGGGTAACTGAAGCTTTCTTT.